This is a list of T cell receptor beta chains from one sample in a study of blood T cell repertoires in COVID-19. Produced via immunoSEQ multiplex PCR; TCRdb's table is partial and in-frame only. The sample records approximately 27,000 clones, almost 90% being singletons. The sequencing input was peripheral blood. The receptors shown here come from an older man with acute or convalescent COVID-19. Both conserved end residues are part of each CDR3.

TRBJ2-5 | TRBV7-2 | CASSLDRGRSPQYF
TRBJ2-7 | TRBV5-6 | CASSIFLSYEQYF
TRBJ2-5 | TRBV18 | CASSYRDREETQYF
TRBJ2-7 | TRBV29-1 | CSVALWERRGNEQYF
TRBJ1-3 | TRBV28 | CASSLSTGSGNTIYF
TRBJ2-1 | TRBV29-1 | CSVHETLAGGQQFF
TRBJ1-1 | TRBV7-9 | CASSTMGTGSPEAFF
TRBJ1-2 | TRBV14 | CASSRETNYGYTF
TRBJ2-7 | TRBV15 | CATSRGGDRAYEQYF
TRBJ2-7 | TRBV12-2 | CASRLDGTERDEQYF
TRBJ2-3 | TRBV7-2 | CASSLGAGGQSDTQYF
TRBJ1-5 | TRBV6-2/TRBV6-3 | CASSYPRGLDQPQHF
TRBJ1-1 | TRBV19 | CASSSMDSHDTEAFF